A single sample gave rise to the 13 T cell receptor beta chains below, sequenced in a study of cytomegalovirus exposure and HLA in healthy donors. Researchers ran the PCR with 60 Vbeta and 13 Jbeta primers. The protocol was immunoSEQ multiplex PCR, while the TCRdb copy is restricted to in-frame clones and leaves out a portion. Altogether roughly 150,000 clones are present, more than 80% being singletons, with the ten largest covering roughly 4%. Input material: PBMCs. The receptor source for this set is a woman in her 40s in good health and CMV-seropositive.

The rearrangement uses TRBV11-2 and TRBJ1-5, with TRBD1 as a possible D gene (5 bases). The germline V gene encodes CDR1 SGHAT and CDR2 FQNNGV. V was clipped by 5 bases and J by 1 base, with 12 bases between them. This CDR3 has 15 residues. CDR3 loop: CASSLGQGSNQPQHF. As DNA, the CDR3 is TGTGCCAGCAGCCTCGGGCAGGGAAGCAATCAGCCCCAGCATTTT.

This rearrangement joins TRBV27 to TRBJ2-2, with 8 bases fitting TRBD2. The CDR3 consists of 15 residues. The germline V gene encodes CDR1 MNHEY and CDR2 SMNVEV (reference sequence). The ends lost 7 bases at V and 7 bases at J; junction bases unmatched: 11. The CDR3 DNA is TGTGCCAGCACCGCCACTTTAAGCGGGAGCGGGGAGCTGTTTTTT. Amino acids: CASTATLSGSGELFF.

The J gene is TRBJ2-2, the V gene TRBV5-1; weak D call: TRBD1 (6 bases). Germline assignment: CDR1 SGHRS and CDR2 YFSETQ. The V end lost 4 bases, the J end lost 8 bases, and 15 bases lay between the germline ends. The CDR3 runs 14 residues. This CDR3 is CASSAGDRTGELFF. The CDR3, as DNA: TGCGCCAGCAGCGCAGGAGACAGGACTGGGGAGCTGTTTTTT. The whole variable domain, remainder taken from reference TRBV5-1 and TRBJ2-2, is KAGVTQTPRYLIKTRGQQVTLSCSPISGHRSVSWYQQTPGQGLQFLFEYFSETQRNKGNFPGRFSGRQFSNSRSEMNVSTLELGDSALYLCASSAGDRTGELFFGEGSRLTVL.

The chain joins TRBV4-2 to TRBJ2-5; 10 nucleotides match TRBD2. Germline V lookup: CDR1 LGHNA, CDR2 YNFKEQ. V dropped 1 base and J dropped 5; count of bases not matched to a gene: 7. This CDR3 contains 16 residues. The CDR3 here is CASSQALAGGGETQYF. The DNA for the CDR3 is TGTGCCAGCAGCCAAGCCTTAGCGGGGGGAGGTGAGACCCAGTACTTC.

The CDR3 reads CAISGLRDRASYEQYF. CDR3 coding DNA: TGTGCCATCAGTGGGCTCCGGGACAGGGCCTCCTACGAGCAGTACTTC. The J gene is TRBJ2-7, the V gene TRBV10-3, with 9 bases aligning to TRBD1. Per germline, CDR1 ENHRY and CDR2 SYGVKD. The CDR3 spans 16 residues. V was pared by 4 bases and J by 0 bases, with 7 bases of the junction left unmatched.

This clone occurred a few times. The CDR3 nucleotides read TGTGCCAGCAAGCATTCGTTTTCCCCGAACACCGGGGAGCTGTTTTTT. Translated, it gives CASKHSFSPNTGELFF. The rearrangement links TRBV27 to TRBJ2-2; D not certain. V gave up 7 bases and J gave up 0 bases, with 15 bases separating them. Germline CDR1 is MNHEY and CDR2 is SMNVEV (reference sequence). This CDR3 has 16 amino acids.

V gene TRBV15 combines with J gene TRBJ2-1; D gene ambiguous. The V end lost 5 bases, the J end lost 4 bases, and 9 bases lay between the germline ends. Germline V gene data show CDR1 as LNHNV and CDR2 as YYDKDF (reference sequence). This CDR3 comprises 13 residues. This chain's CDR3 is CATSSGTYNEQFF. CDR3 nucleotides: TGTGCCACCAGCTCCGGTACGTACAATGAGCAGTTCTTC.

The chain couples TRBV18 to TRBJ2-7; D is unresolved. Germline V gene sequence: CDR1 KGHSH, CDR2 LQKENI. The V and J ends lost 0 bases and 2 bases respectively, with 8 bases between them. This CDR3 has 14 amino acids. This CDR3 reads CASSPPNLPYEQYF. The CDR3 coding sequence is TGTGCCAGCTCACCACCCAACCTACCCTACGAGCAGTACTTC. Based on the CDR3 plus reference TRBV18 and TRBJ2-7, the full variable domain is NAGVMQNPRHLVRRRGQEARLRCSPMKGHSHVYWYRQLPEEGLKFMVYLQKENIIDESGMPKERFSAEFPKEGPSILRIQQVVRGDSAAYFCASSPPNLPYEQYFGPGTRLTVT.

This clone has a single count. The chain couples TRBV7-2 to TRBJ1-6; D unresolved. The V gene lost 3 bases and the J gene lost 7 bases, with 13 bases spanning the gap. CDR1 is SGHTA and CDR2 is FQGNSA in the germline V gene. This CDR3 is built from 15 residues. CDR3 sequence (DNA): TGTGCCAGCAGCTTTTTGGACTCGGGAAATTCACCCCTCCACTTT. Its protein is CASSFLDSGNSPLHF. The complete variable domain, with remaining parts taken from reference TRBV7-2 and TRBJ1-6, reads GAGVSQSPSNKVTEKGKDVELRCDPISGHTALYWYRQSLGQGLEFLIYFQGNSAPDKSGLPSDRFSAERTGGSVSTLTIQRTQQEDSAVYLCASSFLDSGNSPLHFGNGTRLTVT.

V is TRBV28 and J is TRBJ1-2; 7 bases map to TRBD1. V lost 6 bases and J lost 6; bases outside the gene matches: 13. This CDR3 has 15 residues. CDR1 is MDHEN, CDR2 SYDVKM, per germline. CDR3 residues: CASSYIKTGADGYTF. For the CDR3, the DNA is TGTGCCAGCAGCTACATAAAAACAGGGGCGGATGGCTACACCTTC.

The V call is TRBV12-5, the J call TRBJ1-5; D not certain. CDR3 length: 16 residues. V lost 5 bases, J lost 5 bases, and 19 bases lay in between. Germline assignment: CDR1 LGHNT and CDR2 FRNRAP. In nucleotides, the CDR3 is TGTGCTAGTGGTCCCCGTAGGAGTTTATGGGATCAGCCCCAGCATTTT. This translates into CASGPRRSLWDQPQHF.

The gene calls are TRBV6-5 and TRBJ1-1; weak D call: TRBD1 (6 bases). The CDR3 is 14 amino acids. Germline values: CDR1 MNHEY, CDR2 SVGAGI. V dropped 3 bases and J dropped 3 bases, with 11 bases sitting between them. The CDR3 coding sequence is TGTGCCAGCAGTTATTTAGGGGGGGACACTGAAGCTTTCTTT. This codes for CASSYLGGDTEAFF.

This sequence joins TRBV7-9 and TRBJ2-7, with TRBD1 matching over 8 bases. Per germline, CDR1 SEHNR and CDR2 FQNEAQ (reference sequence). The CDR3 loop spans 14 amino acids. The V and J ends lost 5 bases and 3 bases, in that order; junction bases with no gene match: 6. In nucleotides, the CDR3 is TGTGCCAGCAGCACCCCGGGACAGGACTACGAGCAGTACTTC. This translates into CASSTPGQDYEQYF.